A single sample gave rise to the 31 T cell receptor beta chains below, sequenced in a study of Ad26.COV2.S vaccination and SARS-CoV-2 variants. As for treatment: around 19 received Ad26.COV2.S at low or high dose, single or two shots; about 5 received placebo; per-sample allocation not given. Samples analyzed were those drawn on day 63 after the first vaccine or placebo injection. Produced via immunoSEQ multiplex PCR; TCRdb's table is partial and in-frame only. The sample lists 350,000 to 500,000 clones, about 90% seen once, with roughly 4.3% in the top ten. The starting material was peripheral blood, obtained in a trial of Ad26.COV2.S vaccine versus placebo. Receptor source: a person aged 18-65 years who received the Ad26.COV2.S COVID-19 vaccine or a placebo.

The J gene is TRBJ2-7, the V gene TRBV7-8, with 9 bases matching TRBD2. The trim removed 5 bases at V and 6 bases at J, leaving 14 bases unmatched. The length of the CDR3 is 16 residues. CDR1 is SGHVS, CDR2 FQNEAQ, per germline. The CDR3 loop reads CASSPEGREGQGEQYF. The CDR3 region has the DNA TGTGCCAGCAGCCCCGAGGGGCGGGAGGGCCAAGGCGAGCAGTACTTC. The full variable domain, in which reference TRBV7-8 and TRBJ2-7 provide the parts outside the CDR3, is GAGVSQSPRYKVAKRGQDVALRCDPISGHVSLFWYQQALGQGPEFLTYFQNEAQLDKSGLPSDRFFAERPEGSVSTLKIQRTQQEDSAVYLCASSPEGREGQGEQYFGPGTRLTVT.

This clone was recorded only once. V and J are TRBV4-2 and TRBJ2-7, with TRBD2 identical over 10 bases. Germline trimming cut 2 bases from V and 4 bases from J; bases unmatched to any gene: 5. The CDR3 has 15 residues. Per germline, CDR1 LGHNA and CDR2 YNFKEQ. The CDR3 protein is CASSQTSSGSYEQYF. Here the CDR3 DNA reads TGTGCCAGCAGCCAAACTTCTAGCGGGAGTTACGAGCAGTACTTC.

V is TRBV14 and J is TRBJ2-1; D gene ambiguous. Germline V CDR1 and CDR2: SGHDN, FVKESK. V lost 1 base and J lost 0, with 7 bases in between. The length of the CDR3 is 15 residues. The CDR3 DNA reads TGTGCCAGCAGCCAAGGCGACTTCTCCTACAATGAGCAGTTCTTC. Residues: CASSQGDFSYNEQFF. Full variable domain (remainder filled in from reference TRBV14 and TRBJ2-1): EAGVTQFPSHSVIEKGQTVTLRCDPISGHDNLYWYRRVMGKEIKFLLHFVKESKQDESGMPNNRFLAERTGGTYSTLKVQPAELEDSGVYFCASSQGDFSYNEQFFGPGTRLTVL.

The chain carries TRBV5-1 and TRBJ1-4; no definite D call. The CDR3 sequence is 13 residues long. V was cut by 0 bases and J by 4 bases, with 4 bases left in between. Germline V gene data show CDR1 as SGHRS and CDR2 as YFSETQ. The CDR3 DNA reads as TGCGCCAGCAGCTTGGGTGTTAATGAAAAACTGTTTTTT. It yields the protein CASSLGVNEKLFF.

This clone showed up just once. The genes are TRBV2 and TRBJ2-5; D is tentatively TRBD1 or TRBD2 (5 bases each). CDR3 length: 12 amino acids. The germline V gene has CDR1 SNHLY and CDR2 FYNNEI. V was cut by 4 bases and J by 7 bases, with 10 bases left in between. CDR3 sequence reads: CASSGDERTQYF. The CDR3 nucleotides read TGTGCCAGCAGTGGGGACGAGCGGACCCAGTACTTC.

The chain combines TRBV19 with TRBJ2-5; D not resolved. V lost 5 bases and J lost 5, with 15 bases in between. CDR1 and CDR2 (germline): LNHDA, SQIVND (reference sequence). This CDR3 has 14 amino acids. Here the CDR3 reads CASSSPWPTETQYF. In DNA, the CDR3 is TGTGCCAGTAGTTCTCCCTGGCCGACGGAGACCCAGTACTTC.

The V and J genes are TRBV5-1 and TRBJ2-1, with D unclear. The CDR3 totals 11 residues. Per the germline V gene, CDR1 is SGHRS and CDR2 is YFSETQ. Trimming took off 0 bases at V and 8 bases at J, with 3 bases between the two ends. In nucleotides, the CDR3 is TGCGCCAGCAGCTTGGTGGATGAGCAGTTCTTC. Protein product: CASSLVDEQFF.

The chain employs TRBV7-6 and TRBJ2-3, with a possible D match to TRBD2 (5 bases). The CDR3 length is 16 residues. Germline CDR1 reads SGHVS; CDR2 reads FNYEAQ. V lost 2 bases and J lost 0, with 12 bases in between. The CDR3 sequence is CASSLRGSPSTDTQYF. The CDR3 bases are TGTGCCAGCAGCTTACGGGGTAGTCCTAGCACAGATACGCAGTATTTT.

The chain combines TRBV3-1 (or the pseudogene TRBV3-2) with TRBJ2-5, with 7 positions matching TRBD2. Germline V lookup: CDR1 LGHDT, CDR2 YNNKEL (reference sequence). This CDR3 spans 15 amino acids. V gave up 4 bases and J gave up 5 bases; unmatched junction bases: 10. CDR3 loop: CASSLRGSQPETQYF. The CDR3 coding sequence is TGTGCCAGCAGCCTCCGCGGGAGCCAACCCGAGACCCAGTACTTC.

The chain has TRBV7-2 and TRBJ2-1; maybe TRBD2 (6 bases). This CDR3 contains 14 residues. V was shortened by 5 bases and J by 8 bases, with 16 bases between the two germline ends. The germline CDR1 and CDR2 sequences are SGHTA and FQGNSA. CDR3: CASSRSGSGYEQFF. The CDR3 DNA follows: TGTGCCAGCAGCAGATCCGGGAGTGGCTATGAGCAGTTCTTC.

The CDR3 nucleotides are TGTGCCAGCAGTTTAGGTCGGCCGGAGGAGCAGTACTTC. Translated, it gives CASSLGRPEEQYF. The chain joins TRBV28 to TRBJ2-7, with D uncertain. Deletions cut 2 bases from V and 7 bases from J, with 12 bases between. Looked up from germline, CDR1 is MDHEN and CDR2 is SYDVKM. This CDR3 has 13 amino acids.

CDR3 sequence reads: CASSFLGGSYNEQFF. The CDR3 DNA reads TGTGCCAGCAGCTTTCTGGGAGGGTCCTACAATGAGCAGTTCTTC. The chain links TRBV7-9 to TRBJ2-1; 7 bases are a match to TRBD2. CDR3 length: 15 residues. Looked up from germline, CDR1 is SEHNR and CDR2 is FQNEAQ (reference sequence). Trimming removed 3 bases from V and 1 base from J; junction bases left unmatched: 3.

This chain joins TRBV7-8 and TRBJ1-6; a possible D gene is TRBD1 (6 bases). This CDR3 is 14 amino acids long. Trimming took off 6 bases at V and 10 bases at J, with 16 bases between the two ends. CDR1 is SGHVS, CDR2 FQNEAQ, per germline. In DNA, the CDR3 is TGTGCCAGCAGGCCGGATGAACAGGGATCACCCCTCCACTTT. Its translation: CASRPDEQGSPLHF.

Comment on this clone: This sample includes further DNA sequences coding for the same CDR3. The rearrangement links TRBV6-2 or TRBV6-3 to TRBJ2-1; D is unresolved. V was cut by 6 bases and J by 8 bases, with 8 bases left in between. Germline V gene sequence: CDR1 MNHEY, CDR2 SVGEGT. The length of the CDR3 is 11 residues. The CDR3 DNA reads TGTGCCAGCAGCCAAGCCCATGAGCAGTTCTTC. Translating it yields CASSQAHEQFF.

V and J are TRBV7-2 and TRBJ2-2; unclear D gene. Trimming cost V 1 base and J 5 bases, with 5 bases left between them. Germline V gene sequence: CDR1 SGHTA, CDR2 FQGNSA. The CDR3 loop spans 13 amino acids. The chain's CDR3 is CASSLVTTGELFF. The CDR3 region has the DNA TGTGCCAGCAGCTTAGTTACGACCGGGGAGCTGTTTTTT. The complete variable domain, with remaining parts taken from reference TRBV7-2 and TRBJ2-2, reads GAGVSQSPSNKVTEKGKDVELRCDPISGHTALYWYRQSLGQGLEFLIYFQGNSAPDKSGLPSDRFSAERTGGSVSTLTIQRTQQEDSAVYLCASSLVTTGELFFGEGSRLTVL.

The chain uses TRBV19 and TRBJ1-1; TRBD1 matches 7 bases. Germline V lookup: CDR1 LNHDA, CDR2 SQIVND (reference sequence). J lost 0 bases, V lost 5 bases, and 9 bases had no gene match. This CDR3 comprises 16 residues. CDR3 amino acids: CASSPGTVGLNTEAFF. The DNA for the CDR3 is TGTGCCAGTAGTCCTGGGACAGTGGGATTGAACACTGAAGCTTTCTTT.

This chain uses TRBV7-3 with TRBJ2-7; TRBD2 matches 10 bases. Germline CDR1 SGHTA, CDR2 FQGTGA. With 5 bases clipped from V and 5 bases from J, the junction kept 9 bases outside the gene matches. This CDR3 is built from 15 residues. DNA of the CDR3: TGTGCCAGCAGCCCCAAGACTAGCGGGCTCAACGAGCAGTACTTC. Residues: CASSPKTSGLNEQYF.

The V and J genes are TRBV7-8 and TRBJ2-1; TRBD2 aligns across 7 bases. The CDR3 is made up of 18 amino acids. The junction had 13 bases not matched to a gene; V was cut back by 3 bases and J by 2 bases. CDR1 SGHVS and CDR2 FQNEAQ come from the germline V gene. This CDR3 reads CASSFSTDAGVPYNEQFF. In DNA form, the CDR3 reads TGTGCCAGCAGCTTTAGTACTGATGCGGGAGTCCCCTACAATGAGCAGTTCTTC. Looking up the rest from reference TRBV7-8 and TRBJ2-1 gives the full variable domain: GAGVSQSPRYKVAKRGQDVALRCDPISGHVSLFWYQQALGQGPEFLTYFQNEAQLDKSGLPSDRFFAERPEGSVSTLKIQRTQQEDSAVYLCASSFSTDAGVPYNEQFFGPGTRLTVL.

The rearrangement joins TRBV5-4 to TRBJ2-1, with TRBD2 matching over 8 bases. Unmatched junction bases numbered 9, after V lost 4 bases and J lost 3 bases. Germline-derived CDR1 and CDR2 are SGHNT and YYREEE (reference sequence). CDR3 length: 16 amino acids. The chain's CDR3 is CASSGTSGLDYNEQFF. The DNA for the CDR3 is TGTGCCAGCAGCGGGACTTCGGGACTAGACTACAATGAGCAGTTCTTC.

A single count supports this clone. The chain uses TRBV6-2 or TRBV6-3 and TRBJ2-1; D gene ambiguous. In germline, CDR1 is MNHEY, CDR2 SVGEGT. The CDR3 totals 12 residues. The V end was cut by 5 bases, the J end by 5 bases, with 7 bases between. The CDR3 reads CASSPWNNEQFF. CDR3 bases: TGTGCCAGCAGTCCGTGGAACAATGAGCAGTTCTTC.

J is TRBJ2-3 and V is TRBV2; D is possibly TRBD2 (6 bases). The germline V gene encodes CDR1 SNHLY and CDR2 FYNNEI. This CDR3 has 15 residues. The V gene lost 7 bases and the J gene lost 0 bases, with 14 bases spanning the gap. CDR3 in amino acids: CASTAGWLSTDTQYF. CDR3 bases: TGTGCCAGCACCGCGGGGTGGCTAAGCACAGATACGCAGTATTTT.

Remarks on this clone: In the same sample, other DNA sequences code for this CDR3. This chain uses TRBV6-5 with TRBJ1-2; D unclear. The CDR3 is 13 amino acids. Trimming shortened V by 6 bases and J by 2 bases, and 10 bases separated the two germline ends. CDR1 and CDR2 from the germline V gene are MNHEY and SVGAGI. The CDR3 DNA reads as TGTGCCAGCAGCCGAACTGAGAACTATGGCTACACCTTC. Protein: CASSRTENYGYTF.

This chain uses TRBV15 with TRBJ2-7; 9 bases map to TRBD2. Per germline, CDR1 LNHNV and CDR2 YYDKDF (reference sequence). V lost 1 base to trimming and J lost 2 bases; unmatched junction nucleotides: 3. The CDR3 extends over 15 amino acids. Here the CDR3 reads CATSRASSGTYEQYF. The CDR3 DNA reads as TGTGCCACCAGCAGAGCTTCTAGCGGGACCTACGAGCAGTACTTC.

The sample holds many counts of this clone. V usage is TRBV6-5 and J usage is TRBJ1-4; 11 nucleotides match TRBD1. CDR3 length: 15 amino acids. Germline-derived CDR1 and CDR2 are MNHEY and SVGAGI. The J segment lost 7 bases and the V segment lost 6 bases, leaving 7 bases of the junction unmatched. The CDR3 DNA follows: TGTGCCAGCAGCGAGGGACAGGGGGGCGGTGAAAAACTGTTTTTT. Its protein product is CASSEGQGGGEKLFF.

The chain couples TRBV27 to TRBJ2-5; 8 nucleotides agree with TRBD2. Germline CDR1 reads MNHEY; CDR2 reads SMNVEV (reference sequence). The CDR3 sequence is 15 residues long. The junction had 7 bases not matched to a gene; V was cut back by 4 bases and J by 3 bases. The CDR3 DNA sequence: TGTGCCAGCAGTTGGCTACTAGCGGCCAAAGAGACCCAGTACTTC. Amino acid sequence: CASSWLLAAKETQYF.

Here the CDR3 reads CSVPGRSSYEQYF. DNA of the CDR3: TGCAGCGTTCCGGGAAGGAGCTCCTACGAGCAGTACTTC. J is TRBJ2-7 and V is TRBV29-1; possibly TRBD2 for D (5 bases). This CDR3 has 13 residues. Trimming took off 5 bases at V and 0 bases at J, with 11 bases between the two ends. The germline V gene encodes CDR1 SQVTM and CDR2 ANQGSEA.

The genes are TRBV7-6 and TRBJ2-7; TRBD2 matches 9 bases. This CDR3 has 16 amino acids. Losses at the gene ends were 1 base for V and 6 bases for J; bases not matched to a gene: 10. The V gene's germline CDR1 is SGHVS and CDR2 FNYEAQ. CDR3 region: CASSLGKGLAGVEQYF. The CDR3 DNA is TGTGCCAGCAGCTTAGGGAAGGGACTAGCTGGAGTCGAGCAGTACTTC.

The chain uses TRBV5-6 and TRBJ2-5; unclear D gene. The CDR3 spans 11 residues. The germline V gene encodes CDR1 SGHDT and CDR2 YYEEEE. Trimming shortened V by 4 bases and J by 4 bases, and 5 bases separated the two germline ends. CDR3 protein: CASSERETQYF. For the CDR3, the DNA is TGTGCCAGCAGCGAAAGAGAGACCCAGTACTTC.

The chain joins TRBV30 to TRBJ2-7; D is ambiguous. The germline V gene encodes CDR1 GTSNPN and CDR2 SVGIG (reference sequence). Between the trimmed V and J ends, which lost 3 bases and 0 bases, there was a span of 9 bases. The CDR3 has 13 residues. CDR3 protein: CAWSTDSSYEQYF. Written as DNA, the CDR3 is TGTGCCTGGAGCACTGATAGCTCCTACGAGCAGTACTTC.

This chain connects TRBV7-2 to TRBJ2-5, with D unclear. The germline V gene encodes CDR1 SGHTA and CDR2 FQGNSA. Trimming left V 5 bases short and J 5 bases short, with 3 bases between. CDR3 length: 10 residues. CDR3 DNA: TGTGCCAGCAGCCCGGAGACCCAGTACTTC. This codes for CASSPETQYF.

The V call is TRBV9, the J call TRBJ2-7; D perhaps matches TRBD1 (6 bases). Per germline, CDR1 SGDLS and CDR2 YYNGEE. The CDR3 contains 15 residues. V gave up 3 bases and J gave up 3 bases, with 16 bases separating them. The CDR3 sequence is CASSGGGGHFYEQYF. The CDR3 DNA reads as TGTGCCAGCAGCGGAGGTGGGGGACACTTCTACGAGCAGTACTTC.